This TCR beta chain is from a study of graft-versus-host responses after intestinal transplantation. Study information: Multivisceral, liver-intestinal, or isolated intestinal grafts were transplanted into recipients. Each recipient received anti-thymocyte globulin induction, then tacrolimus and steroids for 2 to 3 years. Study outcomes and limitations: Recipient-marrow GvH clones were detected, some having first appeared in ileum or blood.

Sequencing used immunoSEQ multiplex PCR; TCRdb keeps in-frame clones, though not all of them. This sample has around 88,000 clones, with under 95% found just once. The CDR3 contains 15 residues. V was shortened by 0 bases and J by 3 bases, with 13 bases between the two germline ends. Germline-derived CDR1 and CDR2 are SGHRS and YFSETQ. About this clone itself: Its antigen is not identified.

The receptor's source is a human donor who was the organ donor for an intestinal transplant. The source was unstimulated CD8+ T cells sorted from spleen or lymph node cells, collected before transplant. The rearrangement joins TRBV5-1 to TRBJ2-7; tentative D call: TRBD1 (5 bases). The CDR3 reads CASSLGGGSYYEQYF. The CDR3 coding sequence is TGCGCCAGCAGCTTGGGGGGCGGTTCATACTACGAGCAGTACTTC.